What follows are 17 T cell receptor beta chains derived from one specimen sequenced in a study of blood T cell repertoires in COVID-19. Repertoires were generated with immunoSEQ multiplex PCR, while TCRdb's copy carries only in-frame clones and drops some. The table includes around 300,000 clones, around nine tenths detected once. Sequences were obtained from peripheral blood. The origin of the receptors is a man aged 50 to 59 with acute or convalescent COVID-19.

This clone was seen once. The rearrangement joins TRBV19 to TRBJ2-2; TRBD2 matches at 8 bases. CDR1 is LNHDA, CDR2 SQIVND, per germline (reference sequence). This CDR3 spans 15 amino acids. V was clipped by 3 bases and J by 5 bases; unmatched bases: 5. The CDR3 DNA reads TGTGCCAGTAGTATGCGGGAGGCGGGGACCGGGGAGCTGTTTTTT. Amino acid sequence: CASSMREAGTGELFF.

CDR3 coding DNA: TGTGCCAGCAGCTTAGCGGCAGGGGTGAGCTATGGCTACACCTTC. Its translation is CASSLAAGVSYGYTF. The rearrangement links TRBV11-1 to TRBJ1-2; a possible D gene is TRBD1 (6 bases). The CDR3 contains 15 residues. The V end was cut by 0 bases, the J end by 4 bases, with 12 bases between. The germline V gene encodes CDR1 SGHAT and CDR2 FQDESV (reference sequence).

The chain employs TRBV6-5 and TRBJ1-5; 8 nucleotides agree with TRBD1. The CDR3 loop spans 14 amino acids. From germline, CDR1 is MNHEY and CDR2 SVGAGI. Germline trimming cut 6 bases from V and 4 bases from J; bases unmatched to any gene: 5. In DNA, the CDR3 is TGTGCCAGCAGCCGGACAGGGTTAAATCAGCCCCAGCATTTT. Its protein is CASSRTGLNQPQHF.

The rearrangement joins TRBV19 to TRBJ2-1, with 10 bases fitting TRBD2. CDR1 and CDR2 from the germline V gene are LNHDA and SQIVND (reference sequence). After removal of 4 bases from V and 3 bases from J, the junction contained 6 bases not matched to a gene. This CDR3 is built from 16 residues. For the CDR3, the DNA is TGTGCCAGTAGTAGAGATAGCGGGGGGCGCTACAATGAGCAGTTCTTC. Encoded protein: CASSRDSGGRYNEQFF.

The rearrangement uses TRBV2 and TRBJ2-2; D may be TRBD2 (6 bases). In germline, CDR1 is SNHLY, CDR2 FYNNEI. This CDR3 has 16 amino acids. V was shortened by 6 bases and J by 3 bases, with 17 bases between the two germline ends. CDR3 DNA sequence: TGTGCCAGCAGGGCCACGGGCTGGGAGGACACCGGGGAGCTGTTTTTT. Amino acids: CASRATGWEDTGELFF.

This clone showed up many times. The CDR3 protein is CASRLTGLSGEQFF. For the CDR3, the DNA is TGTGCCAGTAGGTTGACAGGGTTGAGCGGTGAGCAGTTCTTC. V is TRBV19 and J is TRBJ2-1, with 7 nucleotides matching TRBD1. The V segment lost 6 bases and the J segment 9 bases; nucleotides outside the gene matches: 11. The CDR3 loop spans 14 amino acids. In germline, CDR1 is LNHDA, CDR2 SQIVND (reference sequence).

This chain joins TRBV11-2 and TRBJ2-2; 7 bases agree with TRBD1. The trim removed 3 bases at V and 4 bases at J, leaving 8 bases unmatched. Germline V gene data show CDR1 as SGHAT and CDR2 as FQNNGV. The CDR3 spans 16 residues. The CDR3 DNA reads TGTGCCAGCAGCTTGTTGGGACAGAGACTCACCGGGGAGCTGTTTTTT. Protein: CASSLLGQRLTGELFF.

The CDR3 is CASSVSGGAHEQYF. In nucleotides, the CDR3 is TGTGCCAGTAGTGTCTCGGGGGGGGCCCACGAGCAGTACTTC. This rearrangement joins TRBV19 to TRBJ2-7; 8 bases are a match to TRBD2. Germline V lookup: CDR1 LNHDA, CDR2 SQIVND (reference sequence). J gave up 5 bases and V 5 bases, and 8 bases lay outside the gene matches. The CDR3 contains 14 residues. Looking up the rest from reference TRBV19 and TRBJ2-7 gives the full variable domain: DGGITQSPKYLFRKEGQNVTLSCEQNLNHDAMYWYRQDPGQGLRLIYYSQIVNDFQKGDIAEGYSVSREKKESFPLTVTSAQKNPTAFYLCASSVSGGAHEQYFGPGTRLTVT.

The table lists this clone with a count of one. The chain couples TRBV18 to TRBJ2-5; tentative D call: TRBD2 (5 bases). The CDR3 has 14 residues. V was shortened by 2 bases and J by 2 bases, with 9 bases between the two germline ends. Germline V lookup: CDR1 KGHSH, CDR2 LQKENI. CDR3 nucleotides: TGTGCCAGCTCACCAGGGCGGGCGCAAGAGACCCAGTACTTC. It encodes CASSPGRAQETQYF.

The V call is TRBV27, the J call TRBJ1-1; weak D call: TRBD1 (5 bases). The CDR3 runs 15 residues. The V end lost 5 bases, the J end lost 0 bases, and 13 bases lay between the germline ends. Germline V gives CDR1 MNHEY, CDR2 SMNVEV (reference sequence). In nucleotides, the CDR3 is TGTGCCAGCAGTCCGCACCCCAGGGTGAACACTGAAGCTTTCTTT. This codes for CASSPHPRVNTEAFF.

This sequence joins TRBV11-2 and TRBJ2-1, with D unclear. The CDR3 loop spans 12 amino acids. Looked up from germline, CDR1 is SGHAT and CDR2 is FQNNGV. Trimming shortened V by 0 bases and J by 12 bases, and 9 bases separated the two germline ends. The CDR3 region is CASSLERSVQFF. The CDR3 bases are TGTGCCAGCAGCTTAGAGCGGTCGGTGCAGTTCTTC.

This chain connects TRBV4-1 to TRBJ2-7; D remains unclear. Germline CDR1 and CDR2: MGHRA and YSYEKL. CDR3 length: 14 amino acids. V was cut by 3 bases and J by 0 bases, with 9 bases left in between. The CDR3 spells CASSQLGSSYEQYF. CDR3 in DNA: TGCGCCAGCAGCCAGCTAGGCAGCTCCTACGAGCAGTACTTC.

The rearrangement uses TRBV27 and TRBJ1-2, with TRBD1 as a possible D gene (6 bases). CDR1 and CDR2 (germline): MNHEY, SMNVEV (reference sequence). The CDR3 extends over 13 amino acids. V lost 3 bases, J lost 5 bases, and 10 bases lay in between. CDR3 nucleotide sequence: TGTGCCAGCAGTTTTTCAGGGGAGTATGGCTACACCTTC. The encoded protein is CASSFSGEYGYTF.

The chain has TRBV7-9 and TRBJ1-1; D remains unclear. Germline CDR1 reads SEHNR; CDR2 reads FQNEAQ (reference sequence). V lost 0 bases to trimming and J lost 7 bases, with 9 bases between them. This CDR3 contains 13 residues. The CDR3 loop is CASSLANAGEAFF. CDR3 DNA: TGTGCCAGCAGCTTAGCGAATGCCGGTGAAGCTTTCTTT.

The chain couples TRBV10-3 to TRBJ2-1; the match to TRBD2 covers 7 bases. This CDR3 spans 15 amino acids. The V gene end was trimmed by 7 bases and the J gene end by 3 bases; junction bases not matched to a gene: 9. CDR1 ENHRY and CDR2 SYGVKD come from the germline V gene. The CDR3 region has the DNA TGTGCCATCACCAAAAGCGGGGTAGGCTACAATGAGCAGTTCTTC. Translated: CAITKSGVGYNEQFF.

The chain combines TRBV7-2 with TRBJ2-3, with a tentative D call TRBD1 (5 bases). Germline V gene sequence: CDR1 SGHTA, CDR2 FQGNSA. The CDR3 runs to 14 residues. Trimming shortened V by 4 bases and J by 5 bases, and 13 bases separated the two germline ends. CDR3 nucleotides: TGTGCCAGCAGCTCAGCCGACAGTCGAGATACGCAGTATTTT. It specifies CASSSADSRDTQYF.

The chain is built from TRBV5-4 and TRBJ2-1, with 7 bases matching TRBD1. With 4 bases clipped from V and 5 bases from J, the junction kept 6 bases outside the gene matches. CDR1 is SGHNT and CDR2 is YYREEE in the germline V gene (reference sequence). CDR3 length: 14 residues. This CDR3 is CASSDRTGNNEQFF. CDR3 DNA sequence: TGTGCCAGCAGCGACCGGACAGGAAACAATGAGCAGTTCTTC. Combining the CDR3 with reference TRBV5-4 and TRBJ2-1 gives the whole variable domain ETGVTQSPTHLIKTRGQQVTLRCSSQSGHNTVSWYQQALGQGPQFIFQYYREEENGRGNFPPRFSGLQFPNYSSELNVNALELDDSALYLCASSDRTGNNEQFFGPGTRLTVL.